This T cell receptor beta chain stems from a study of blood T cell repertoires in COVID-19. In the study overall: Samples of COVID-19 (acute and convalescent) were obtained from the United States, Italy and Spain.

This CDR3 spans 16 amino acids. V was clipped by 2 bases and J by 3 bases, with 13 bases between them. Germline V lookup: CDR1 MNHNY, CDR2 SVGAGI (reference sequence). The assay was immunoSEQ multiplex PCR, and TCRdb's table has in-frame clones only and misses some. Of 150,000 or so clones listed, about 83% are singletons. This TCR derives from a man between 40 and 49 years old who had recovered from COVID-19. Sample: peripheral blood. J is TRBJ1-4 and V is TRBV6-6, with TRBD1 as a possible D gene (6 bases). The CDR3 sequence is CASSYGGGRSNEKLFF. CDR3 DNA: TGTGCCAGCAGTTACGGGGGCGGCCGTTCTAATGAAAAACTGTTTTTT.